This T cell receptor beta chain was sequenced during a study of shared clonotypes between healthy human individuals (dated by TCRdb to the early 2020s). A note on the overall study: Two women and three men aged 18 to 49 years were included in the cohort. To increase sequencing depth and limit assay-specific biases, different laboratories used diverse techniques to prepare libraries and sequence TCR repertoires. To estimate repertoire size and how much clonotypes are shared between individuals, the study performed deep sequencing of blood TCR repertoires from five healthy adults. Per donor, three plates each were used for CD4 naive and CD4 memory, two for CD8 naive, and one for CD8 memory. Each donor's leukapheresis produced roughly between roughly 0.85 and 9.5 billion PBMCs.

For the CD8 naive samples, CD45RO-negative cells were positively selected for CCR7, yielding a CD45RA+CCR7+ population from which TemRA cells were excluded. The donors were healthy, HIV-negative adults with no recently reported acute infections or vaccinations. All donors were Caucasian adults living in Nashville, Tennessee, USA. Blood was obtained by leukapheresis, after which PBMCs were separated by Ficoll-Histopaque density gradient centrifugation and cryopreserved in liquid nitrogen vapor phase. Analytical flow cytometry was used to check the purity and quantity of every magnetically sorted T cell population. Each sorted fraction had its genomic DNA isolated and then quantified by UV absorbance on a Nanodrop 2000c. Broad study findings and their caveats: Rarefaction of sorted-subset datasets indicated incomplete sequencing despite the large sequencing depth. Sampling was limited to blood, and TCR repertoires in tissue likely differ from TCR repertoires in blood. Because the study included only a small number of donors, the genetic and exposure-history diversity represented was limited. Clonotypes shared by all four sorted-subset donors showed higher generation probabilities than non-shared clonotypes. Larger estimated clonotype richness was generally found for naive subsets than for memory subsets. Across a handful of donors, 4.5% to 6.5% of naive CD4, around 3.3% of naive CD8, around 2.5% of memory CD4, and approximately 0.4% of memory CD8 clonotypes were shared. Based on pairwise subsampling, the degree of clonotype sharing among donors was expected to be affected by sequencing depth.

TCR CDR3 regions were amplified from genomic DNA by multiplex PCR using the deep immunoSEQ assay. Extracted genomic DNA from each cell subset was spread evenly across all wells of several immunoSEQ 96-well plates, with each plate serving as a replicate. For sorted subsets, each replicate PCR was loaded with 200 to 250 ng genomic DNA, equivalent to some 31,000 T cell genomes. Purified libraries were measured with a Qubit 3.0 fluorometer, size-checked on a Bioanalyzer 2100, and measured again with the KAPA Library Quantification kit. Every immunoSEQ 96-well plate was sequenced on a separate single-read 150-cycle Illumina NextSeq 550 flow cell. As for the original processing: Because the immunoSEQ output held only junctional sequences and lacked quality scores, the filtering could not match the filtering applied to full-length reads. Sequences were annotated with PyIR, a Python wrapper for IgBLAST v1.9, and V/J genes and CDR3 were assigned using IMGT germline references. Any read was removed if the V/J assignment was weak (E-value above 1e-6), the CDR3 was missing, or the read contained stop codons, out-of-frame junctions, or ambiguous translated residues. V3J clonotypes were defined as sequences sharing an identical inferred V gene, J gene, and CDR3 amino acid sequence. Percentage overlap between repertoires was calculated by dividing the number of shared unique clonotypes by the size of the smaller repertoire. RTK rarefaction, the Chao1 estimator, and Recon v2.1 estimates of unobserved clonotypes were used to assess repertoire richness. For all TCRbeta clonotypes obtained by the gDNA method from several donors, generation probabilities were computed with OLGA. TCRdb carries this immuneACCESS record with in-frame sequences only. Its versions omit some clonotypes, under half of them owing to an unresolved V gene in the studies checked, with the rest unexplained. Clone size and V and J calls were adopted from that table, with D and trimming inferred from the DNA. Here the sample has about 2,100,000 clones; approximately 94% occur a single time. Of the sample, 1.5% to 2% falls within the top ten clones.

As to this clone: Its antigen is not yet known. No clone much larger than this one lies a single base away; base qualities are absent.

Sequencing was carried out using naive CD8+ T cells from PBMCs. The cell subset or site label here, explained by the study, means: CD45RA+CCR7+. This receptor was identified in a man between 18 and 29 years old in good health. Some clones in this sample may be carry-over from other donors' samples.

The CDR3 reads as follows: CAWDRDREQYF. The DNA sequence is as follows: TGTGCCTGGGACAGGGACCGGGAGCAGTACTTC. This chain joins TRBV30 to TRBJ2-7, with 7 central nucleotides matching TRBD1. There are 11 amino acids in the CDR3, from cysteine to phenylalanine inclusive. Kept here is only the CDR3 DNA, which spans 33 bases and is read in frame from base 1. Germline trimming: 5 bases from V, 7 bases from J; junction bases outside gene matches: 5. The germline V gene (reference sequence) gives CDR1 as GTSNPN and CDR2 as SVGIG.